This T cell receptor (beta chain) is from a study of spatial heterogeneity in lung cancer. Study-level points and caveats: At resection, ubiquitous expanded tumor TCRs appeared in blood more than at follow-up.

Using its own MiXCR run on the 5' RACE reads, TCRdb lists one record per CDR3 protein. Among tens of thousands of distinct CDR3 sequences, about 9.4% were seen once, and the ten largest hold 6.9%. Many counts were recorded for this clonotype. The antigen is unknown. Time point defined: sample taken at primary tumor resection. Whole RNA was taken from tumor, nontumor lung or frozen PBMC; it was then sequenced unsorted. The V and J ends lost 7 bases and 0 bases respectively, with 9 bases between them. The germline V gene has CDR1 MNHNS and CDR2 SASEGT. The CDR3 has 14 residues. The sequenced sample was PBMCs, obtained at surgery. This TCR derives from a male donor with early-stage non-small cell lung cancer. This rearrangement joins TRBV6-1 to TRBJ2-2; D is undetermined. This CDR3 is CASKGFPNTGELFF. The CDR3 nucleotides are TGTGCCAGCAAGGGTTTCCCGAACACCGGGGAGCTGTTTTTT.